This T cell receptor beta chain was captured in a study of T cells in Graves' hyperthyroidism and ophthalmopathy. Overall study results and limits: Prediction of ophthalmopathy progression came a median roughly 7.1 months pre-onset.

Remarks on this clonotype: Its antigen is currently unknown. The germline gene is not matched at one end of the junction; a read error may be the cause.

Amplified TCR beta CDR3 regions came from RNA transcripts. HTBI primers were the set used in a first-round RT-PCR of the TCR CDR3. Using its own MiXCR run on the multiplex PCR reads, TCRdb lists one record per CDR3 protein. The sample lists around 660,000 distinct CDR3 sequences, 45% occurring once. Lactation, pregnancy, other autoimmune disease or uncontrolled infection excluded patients. There are 13 residues in the CDR3. The germline CDR1 and CDR2 sequences are DFQATT and SNEGSKA (reference sequence). This sequence originates from an adult man with Graves' disease, either hyperthyroidism or ophthalmopathy (not recorded which). Sample: peripheral blood or thyroid tissue (not recorded which). This chain connects TRBV20-1 to TRBJ1-6; D remains ambiguous. CDR3 bases: TGCAGTGCTACTCTGGGGAACAATTCACCCCCCCACTTT. Its protein is CSATLGNNSPPHF.